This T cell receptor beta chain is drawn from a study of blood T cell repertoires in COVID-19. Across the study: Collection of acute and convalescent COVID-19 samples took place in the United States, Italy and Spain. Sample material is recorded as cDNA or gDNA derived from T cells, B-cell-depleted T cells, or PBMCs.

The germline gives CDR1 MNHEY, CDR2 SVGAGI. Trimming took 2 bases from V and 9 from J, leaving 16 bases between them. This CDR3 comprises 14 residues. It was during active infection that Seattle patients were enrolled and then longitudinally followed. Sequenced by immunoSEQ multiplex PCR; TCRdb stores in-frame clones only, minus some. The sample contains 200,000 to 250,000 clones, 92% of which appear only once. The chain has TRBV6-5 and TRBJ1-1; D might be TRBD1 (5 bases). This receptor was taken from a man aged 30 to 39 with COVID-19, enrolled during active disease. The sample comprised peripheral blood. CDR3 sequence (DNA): TGTGCCAGCAGTTACCTCCCGGGGGTGGAACAAGCTTTCTTT. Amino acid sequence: CASSYLPGVEQAFF.